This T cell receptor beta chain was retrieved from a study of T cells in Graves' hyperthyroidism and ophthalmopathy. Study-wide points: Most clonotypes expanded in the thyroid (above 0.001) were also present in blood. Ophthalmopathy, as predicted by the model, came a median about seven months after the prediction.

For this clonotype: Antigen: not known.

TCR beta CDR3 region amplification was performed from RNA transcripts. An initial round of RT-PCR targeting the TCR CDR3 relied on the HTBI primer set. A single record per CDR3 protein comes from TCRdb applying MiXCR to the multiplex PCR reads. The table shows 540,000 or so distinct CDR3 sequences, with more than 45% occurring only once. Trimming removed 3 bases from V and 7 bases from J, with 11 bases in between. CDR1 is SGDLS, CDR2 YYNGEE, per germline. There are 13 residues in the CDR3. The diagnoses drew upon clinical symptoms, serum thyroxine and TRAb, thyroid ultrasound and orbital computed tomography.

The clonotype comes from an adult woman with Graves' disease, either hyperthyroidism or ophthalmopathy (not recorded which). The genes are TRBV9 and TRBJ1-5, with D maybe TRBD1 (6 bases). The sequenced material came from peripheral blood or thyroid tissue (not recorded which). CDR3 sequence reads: CASSGQVLQPQHF. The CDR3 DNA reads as TGTGCCAGCAGCGGACAGGTATTACAGCCCCAGCATTTT.